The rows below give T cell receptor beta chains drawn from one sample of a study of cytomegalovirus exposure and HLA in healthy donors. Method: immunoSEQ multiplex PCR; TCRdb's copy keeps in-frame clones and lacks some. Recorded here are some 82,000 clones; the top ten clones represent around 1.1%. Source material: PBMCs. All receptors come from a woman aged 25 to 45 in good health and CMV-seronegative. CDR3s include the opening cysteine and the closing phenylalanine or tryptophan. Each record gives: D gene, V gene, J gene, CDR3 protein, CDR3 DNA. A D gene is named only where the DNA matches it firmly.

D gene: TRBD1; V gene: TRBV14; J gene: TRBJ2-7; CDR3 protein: CASSQGSYRGSSYEQYF; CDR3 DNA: TGTGCCAGCAGCCAAGGTTCTTACAGGGGCTCTTCCTACGAGCAGTACTTC
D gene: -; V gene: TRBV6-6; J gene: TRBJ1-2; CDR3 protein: CASSYTGNYGYTF; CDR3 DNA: TGTGCCAGCAGTTACACGGGGAACTATGGCTACACCTTC
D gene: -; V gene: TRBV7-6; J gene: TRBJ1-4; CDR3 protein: CASSLDPPATNEKLFF; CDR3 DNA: TGTGCCAGCAGCTTAGATCCCCCCGCAACTAATGAAAAACTGTTTTTT
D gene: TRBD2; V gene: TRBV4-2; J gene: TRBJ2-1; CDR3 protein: CASSQGLAGPRFF; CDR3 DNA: TGTGCCAGCAGCCAAGGACTAGCGGGGCCCCGTTTCTTC
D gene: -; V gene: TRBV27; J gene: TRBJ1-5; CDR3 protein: CASSENRDDQPQHF; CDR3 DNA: TGTGCCAGCAGTGAGAACAGGGATGATCAGCCCCAGCATTTT
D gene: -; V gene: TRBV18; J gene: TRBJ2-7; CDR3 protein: CASSPREGAYEQYF; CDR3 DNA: TGTGCCAGCTCACCCCGGGAGGGGGCGTACGAGCAGTACTTC
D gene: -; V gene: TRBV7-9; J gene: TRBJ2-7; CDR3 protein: CASSSGQLFYEQYF; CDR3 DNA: TGTGCCAGCAGCTCCGGACAGCTGTTCTACGAGCAGTACTTC
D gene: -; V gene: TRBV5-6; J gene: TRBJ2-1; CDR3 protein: CASSLPGNEQFF; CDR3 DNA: TGTGCCAGCAGCTTGCCAGGCAATGAGCAGTTCTTC
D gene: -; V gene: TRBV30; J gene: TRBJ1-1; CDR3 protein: CAWRAGAPGTEAFF; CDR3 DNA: TGTGCCTGGAGGGCAGGGGCGCCGGGCACTGAAGCTTTCTTT
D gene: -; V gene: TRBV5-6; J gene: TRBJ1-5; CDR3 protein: CASSSSDQPQHF; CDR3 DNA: TGTGCCAGCAGCTCCTCAGATCAGCCCCAGCATTTT
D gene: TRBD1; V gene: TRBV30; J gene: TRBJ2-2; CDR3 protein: CAWSRGQGAGELFF; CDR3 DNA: TGTGCCTGGAGCCGGGGTCAGGGGGCCGGGGAGCTGTTTTTT
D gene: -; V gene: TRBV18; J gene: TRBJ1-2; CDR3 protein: CASSPSTAAGYTF; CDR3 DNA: TGTGCCAGCTCACCTAGCACTGCGGCGGGCTACACCTTC
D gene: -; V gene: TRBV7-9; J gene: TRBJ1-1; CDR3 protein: CASSANRDWGFLNTEAFF; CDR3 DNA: TGTGCCAGCAGCGCAAACAGGGATTGGGGTTTTTTGAACACTGAAGCTTTCTTT
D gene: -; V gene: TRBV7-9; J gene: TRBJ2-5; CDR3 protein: CASGHPGQETQYF; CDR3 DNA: TGTGCCTCGGGACACCCGGGTCAAGAGACCCAGTACTTC
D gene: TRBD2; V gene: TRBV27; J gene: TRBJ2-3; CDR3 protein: CASTPLAGGGGTQYF; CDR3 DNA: TGTGCCAGCACCCCCCTAGCGGGAGGAGGAGGAACGCAGTATTTT
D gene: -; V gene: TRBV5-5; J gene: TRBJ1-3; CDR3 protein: CASSLGTPGSGNTIYF; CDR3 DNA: TGTGCCAGCAGCTTGGGAACGCCCGGCTCTGGAAACACCATATATTTT
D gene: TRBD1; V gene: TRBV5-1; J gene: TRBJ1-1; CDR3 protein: CASSPQVGGGNTEAFF; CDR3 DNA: TGCGCCAGCAGCCCTCAGGTAGGGGGCGGGAACACTGAAGCTTTCTTT
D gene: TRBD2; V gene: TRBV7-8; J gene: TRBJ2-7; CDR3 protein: CASSSRIITSGGAREQYF; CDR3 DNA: TGTGCCAGCAGCTCCCGGATTATTACTAGCGGGGGGGCCCGCGAGCAGTACTTC
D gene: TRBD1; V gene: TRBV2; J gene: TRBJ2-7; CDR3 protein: CASTGTGEIFSEQYF; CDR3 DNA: TGTGCCAGCACCGGGACAGGGGAAATATTTAGTGAGCAGTACTTC
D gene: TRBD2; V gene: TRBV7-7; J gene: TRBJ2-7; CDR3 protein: CASSGLAGGPGEQYF; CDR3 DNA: TGTGCCAGCAGCGGACTAGCGGGAGGGCCGGGAGAGCAGTACTTC
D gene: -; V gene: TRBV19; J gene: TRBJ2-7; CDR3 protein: CASSGEGGVYEQYF; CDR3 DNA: TGTGCCAGTAGTGGCGAAGGCGGCGTCTACGAGCAGTACTTC
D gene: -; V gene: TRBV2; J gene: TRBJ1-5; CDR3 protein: CASSEERVGFGQPQHF; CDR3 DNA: TGTGCCAGCAGTGAAGAGAGGGTTGGGTTTGGTCAGCCCCAGCATTTT
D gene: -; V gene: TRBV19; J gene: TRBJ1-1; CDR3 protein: CASSGGSRGGAAFF; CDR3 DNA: TGTGCCAGTAGCGGAGGGTCGCGGGGTGGTGCAGCTTTCTTT
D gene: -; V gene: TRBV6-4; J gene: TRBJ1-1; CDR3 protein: CASSDSGRNTEAFF; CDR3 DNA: TGTGCCAGCAGTGACTCGGGCAGGAACACTGAAGCTTTCTTT
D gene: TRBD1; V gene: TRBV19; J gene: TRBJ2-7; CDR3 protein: CASSSGQPYEQYF; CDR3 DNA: TGTGCCAGTAGTTCGGGACAGCCCTACGAGCAGTACTTC
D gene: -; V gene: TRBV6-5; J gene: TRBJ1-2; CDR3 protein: CASRPQGNYGYTF; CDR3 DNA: TGTGCCAGCCGCCCCCAGGGTAACTATGGCTACACCTTC
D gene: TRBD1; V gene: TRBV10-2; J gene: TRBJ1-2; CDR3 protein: CASSSGTDYGYTF; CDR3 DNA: TGCGCCAGCAGCTCCGGGACAGACTATGGCTACACCTTC
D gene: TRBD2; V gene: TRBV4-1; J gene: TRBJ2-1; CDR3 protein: CASSQLLAGGEDEQFF; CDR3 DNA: TGCGCCAGCAGCCAATTGTTAGCGGGGGGGGAGGATGAGCAGTTCTTC
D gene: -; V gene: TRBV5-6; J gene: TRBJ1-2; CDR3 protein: CASSFNRAGGYTF; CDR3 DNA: TGTGCCAGCAGCTTCAACAGGGCGGGCGGCTACACCTTC
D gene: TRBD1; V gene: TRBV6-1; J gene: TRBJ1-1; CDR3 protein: CASSFADRAEAFF; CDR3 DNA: TGTGCCAGCAGTTTCGCGGACAGGGCGGAAGCTTTCTTT
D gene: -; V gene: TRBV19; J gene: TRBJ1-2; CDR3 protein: CASSYTGFDGYTF; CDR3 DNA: TGTGCCAGTAGTTATACAGGGTTTGACGGCTACACCTTC